These T cell receptor beta chains were read from a single sample in a study of T cells after posttransplantation cyclophosphamide. Using immunoSEQ multiplex PCR, the repertoire was profiled, and TCRdb retains in-frame clones only, with some absent. The sample consists of about 66,000 clones, 93% of them appearing once. The sample consisted of PBMCs. All receptors derive from a young woman in good health and a related stem cell transplant donor. Both conserved end residues are part of each CDR3. The order of the fields is CDR3 protein, J gene, D gene, V gene. The D gene is left open where the match is weak.

cdr3_aa: CASSPSTGGGREAFF
j_call: TRBJ1-1
d_call: TRBD1
v_call: TRBV5-1

cdr3_aa: CASSEASYNEQFF
j_call: TRBJ2-1
d_call: -
v_call: TRBV10-2

cdr3_aa: CASSLEAGTGELFF
j_call: TRBJ2-2
d_call: -
v_call: TRBV5-1

cdr3_aa: CASSPGRDGRNEQFF
j_call: TRBJ2-1
d_call: -
v_call: TRBV18

cdr3_aa: CASSLMRLDTQYF
j_call: TRBJ2-3
d_call: -
v_call: TRBV28

cdr3_aa: CASSYSVDTGELFF
j_call: TRBJ2-2
d_call: -
v_call: TRBV6-5

cdr3_aa: CAWARDTNSPLHF
j_call: TRBJ1-6
d_call: -
v_call: TRBV30

cdr3_aa: CASSVWERGKETQYF
j_call: TRBJ2-5
d_call: TRBD2
v_call: TRBV2

cdr3_aa: CASSLELASVYEQYF
j_call: TRBJ2-7
d_call: -
v_call: TRBV11-2

cdr3_aa: CSVHRPNTEAFF
j_call: TRBJ1-1
d_call: -
v_call: TRBV29-1

cdr3_aa: CASSPGRALWPQHF
j_call: TRBJ1-5
d_call: -
v_call: TRBV25-1

cdr3_aa: CASSEYKTGNKNIQYF
j_call: TRBJ2-4
d_call: TRBD1
v_call: TRBV6-1

cdr3_aa: CASSLGDRMYQETQYF
j_call: TRBJ2-5
d_call: TRBD1
v_call: TRBV7-2

cdr3_aa: CAGSHGSNRAAEKLFF
j_call: TRBJ1-4
d_call: -
v_call: TRBV4-3

cdr3_aa: CASSAGTGGEKLFF
j_call: TRBJ1-4
d_call: TRBD1
v_call: TRBV5-1

cdr3_aa: CAGGVPNTEAFF
j_call: TRBJ1-1
d_call: -
v_call: TRBV6-6

cdr3_aa: CASSLGGFTEAFF
j_call: TRBJ1-1
d_call: -
v_call: TRBV11-2

cdr3_aa: CASSGTGTPGYEQYF
j_call: TRBJ2-7
d_call: -
v_call: TRBV2

cdr3_aa: CASSQDLAGDNSPLHF
j_call: TRBJ1-6
d_call: -
v_call: TRBV4-3

cdr3_aa: CASSLVDRDNEQFF
j_call: TRBJ2-1
d_call: TRBD1
v_call: TRBV11-1

cdr3_aa: CASTSGQKGNTIYF
j_call: TRBJ1-3
d_call: -
v_call: TRBV10-1

cdr3_aa: CASSQKQGAGGNTIYF
j_call: TRBJ1-3
d_call: TRBD1
v_call: TRBV4-2

cdr3_aa: CASSLGGGGSYNSPLHF
j_call: TRBJ1-6
d_call: -
v_call: TRBV5-4

cdr3_aa: CASSESWGAGTDTQYF
j_call: TRBJ2-3
d_call: -
v_call: TRBV6-1

cdr3_aa: CASSQEQGDGYTF
j_call: TRBJ1-2
d_call: TRBD1
v_call: TRBV4-1

cdr3_aa: CASSVTGASEAFF
j_call: TRBJ1-1
d_call: TRBD1
v_call: TRBV6-4

cdr3_aa: CASSQDFGLGGANVLTF
j_call: TRBJ2-6
d_call: -
v_call: TRBV4-2

cdr3_aa: CASNGDNSYEQYF
j_call: TRBJ2-7
d_call: -
v_call: TRBV5-1

cdr3_aa: CASGDRERNEKLFF
j_call: TRBJ1-4
d_call: TRBD1
v_call: TRBV4-1

cdr3_aa: CASSQETTGVGAFF
j_call: TRBJ1-1
d_call: TRBD1
v_call: TRBV4-3

cdr3_aa: CASSIGDRGPYNEQFF
j_call: TRBJ2-1
d_call: TRBD1
v_call: TRBV19

cdr3_aa: CASSLTQGVFNEQFF
j_call: TRBJ2-1
d_call: TRBD1
v_call: TRBV7-2

cdr3_aa: CAISGTGNYGYTF
j_call: TRBJ1-2
d_call: TRBD1
v_call: TRBV10-3

cdr3_aa: CASSKISGSGANVLTF
j_call: TRBJ2-6
d_call: -
v_call: TRBV19

cdr3_aa: CASQTGGYSYNEQFF
j_call: TRBJ2-1
d_call: TRBD1
v_call: TRBV19

cdr3_aa: CASSLSGGGNSYEQYF
j_call: TRBJ2-7
d_call: TRBD1
v_call: TRBV5-1

cdr3_aa: CAWSAITYEQYF
j_call: TRBJ2-7
d_call: -
v_call: TRBV30

cdr3_aa: CASTPAGDGYTF
j_call: TRBJ1-2
d_call: -
v_call: TRBV7-8

cdr3_aa: CASSPGFVAKNIQYF
j_call: TRBJ2-4
d_call: -
v_call: TRBV6-5

cdr3_aa: CASRNRADTQYF
j_call: TRBJ2-3
d_call: -
v_call: TRBV28

cdr3_aa: CASSSPLGVRETQYF
j_call: TRBJ2-5
d_call: -
v_call: TRBV28

cdr3_aa: CAIRPTGVTMMLNTEAFF
j_call: TRBJ1-1
d_call: TRBD1
v_call: TRBV10-3

cdr3_aa: CASSLGTSGVVNNEQFF
j_call: TRBJ2-1
d_call: TRBD2
v_call: TRBV7-9

cdr3_aa: CASRGQGVGTEAFF
j_call: TRBJ1-1
d_call: TRBD1
v_call: TRBV28

cdr3_aa: CASRLGQASYNEQFF
j_call: TRBJ2-1
d_call: TRBD1
v_call: TRBV14

cdr3_aa: CASSLPTGSGANVLTF
j_call: TRBJ2-6
d_call: -
v_call: TRBV7-2